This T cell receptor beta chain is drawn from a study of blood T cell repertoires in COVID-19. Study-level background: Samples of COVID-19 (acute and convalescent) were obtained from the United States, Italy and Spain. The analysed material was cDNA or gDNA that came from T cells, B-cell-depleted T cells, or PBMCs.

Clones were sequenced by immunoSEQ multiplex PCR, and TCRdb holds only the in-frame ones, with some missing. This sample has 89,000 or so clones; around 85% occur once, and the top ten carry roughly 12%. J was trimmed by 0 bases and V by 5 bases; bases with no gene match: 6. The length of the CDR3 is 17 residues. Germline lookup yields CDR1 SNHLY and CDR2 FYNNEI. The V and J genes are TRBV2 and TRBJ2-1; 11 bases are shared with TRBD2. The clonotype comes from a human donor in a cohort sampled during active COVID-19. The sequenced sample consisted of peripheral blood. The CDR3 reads CASSLRLAGSSYNEQFF. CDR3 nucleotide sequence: TGTGCCAGCAGTTTGAGACTAGCGGGGAGCTCCTACAATGAGCAGTTCTTC.